The 23 T cell receptor beta chains presented below share a single source sample, sequenced in a study of CD8 T cells in ankylosing spondylitis. For these receptors, no antigen is known. TCRdb reanalysed the 5' RACE reads using MiXCR and keeps one entry per CDR3 protein. The data hold almost 400,000 distinct CDR3 sequences, with about a fifth observed a single time. Study-level findings and limits: For ankylosing spondylitis blood, a TCR beta motif of seven to nine highly homologous variants appeared characteristic.

The sequenced material came from blood, either unsorted or a sorted T cell fraction (not recorded which). The source of these receptors is a male donor with ankylosing spondylitis.

This chain connects TRBV12-3 or TRBV12-4 to TRBJ1-6; tentative D call: TRBD1 (5 bases). The CDR3 has 12 residues. Trimming stripped 7 bases from V and 6 bases from J, with 7 bases between. The CDR3 region is CASKGTNSPLHF. The CDR3 coding sequence is TGTGCCAGCAAAGGGACTAATTCACCCCTCCACTTT.

The CDR3 here is CASSDGRLAIQETQYF. As DNA, the CDR3 is TGCGCCAGCAGCGACGGTAGGCTAGCGATTCAAGAGACCCAGTACTTC. V usage is TRBV5-1 and J usage is TRBJ2-5; tentatively, D is TRBD2 (6 bases). Germline V gene lookup returns CDR1 SGHRS and CDR2 YFSETQ. V was cut by 4 bases and J by 2 bases, with 18 bases left in between. The CDR3 extends over 16 amino acids.

This sequence joins TRBV12-3 or TRBV12-4 and TRBJ1-4, with D perhaps matching TRBD1 (5 bases). V lost 7 bases to trimming and J lost 2 bases, with 11 bases between them. CDR3 length equals 14 residues. The DNA for the CDR3 is TGTGCCAGCACCTGGGGACTGACTAATGAAAAACTGTTTTTT. Protein product: CASTWGLTNEKLFF.

The chain links TRBV21-1 to TRBJ2-7; the table gives TRBD2 as D, unverified against the DNA. TRBV21-1 is shown as a pseudogene. There are 15 residues in the CDR3. The CDR3 coding sequence is TGTGCCAGCAGCAAAGGAGCGGGAGGGCCCCACGAGCAGTACTTC. Protein: CASSKGAGGPHEQYF.

This clonotype was counted a few times. The chain uses TRBV5-1 and TRBJ2-1; 7 nucleotides match TRBD1. Germline CDR1 SGHRS, CDR2 YFSETQ. V lost 1 base and J lost 4; bases outside the gene matches: 5. CDR3 length equals 15 residues. The CDR3 DNA is TGCGCCAGCAGCTTGTCGACAGGGTTTTACAATGAGCAGTTCTTC. It encodes CASSLSTGFYNEQFF. Using reference TRBV5-1 and TRBJ2-1 for the parts outside the CDR3, the full variable domain is KAGVTQTPRYLIKTRGQQVTLSCSPISGHRSVSWYQQTPGQGLQFLFEYFSETQRNKGNFPGRFSGRQFSNSRSEMNVSTLELGDSALYLCASSLSTGFYNEQFFGPGTRLTVL.

This clonotype showed up many times. The V call is TRBV5-1, the J call TRBJ2-3; 11 nucleotides match TRBD2. The CDR3 sequence is 15 residues long. Germline lookup yields CDR1 SGHRS and CDR2 YFSETQ. The V segment lost 2 bases and the J segment 4 bases; nucleotides outside the gene matches: 3. Here the CDR3 DNA reads TGCGCCAGCAGCTTCCCACTAGCGGGAGCAGATACGCAGTATTTT. This sequence encodes CASSFPLAGADTQYF.

This clonotype occurred a few times. The rearrangement uses TRBV28 and TRBJ2-7, with TRBD2 matching over 11 bases. Germline assignment: CDR1 MDHEN and CDR2 SYDVKM. Losses at the gene ends were 3 bases for V and 3 bases for J; bases not matched to a gene: 13. The CDR3 length is 18 residues. CDR3 nucleotides: TGTGCCAGCAGTTTCCCGGGGGGTAGCGGGAGGGGAATCTACGAGCAGTACTTC. Its translation is CASSFPGGSGRGIYEQYF.

The chain uses TRBV3-1 and TRBJ2-3; D is unclear. Germline lookup yields CDR1 LGHDT and CDR2 YNNKEL (reference sequence). The CDR3 runs 13 residues. V shed 0 bases and J shed 7 bases, with 8 bases lying between them. DNA for the CDR3: TGTGCCAGCAGCCAAGAGCGTGGTAATACGCAGTATTTT. Amino acid sequence: CASSQERGNTQYF.

This clonotype was observed a few times. The V call is TRBV3-1, the J call TRBJ2-2, with 7 bases identical to TRBD1. The germline V gene has CDR1 LGHDT and CDR2 YNNKEL (reference sequence). After removal of 7 bases from V and 6 bases from J, the junction contained 11 bases not matched to a gene. This CDR3 region has 15 residues. CDR3 sequence reads: CASNLGQDGAGELFF. CDR3 coding DNA: TGTGCCAGCAACCTTGGACAGGATGGAGCCGGGGAGCTGTTTTTT.

This chain uses TRBV29-1 with TRBJ1-2; D uncertain. The ends were cut back, 1 base at V and 2 bases at J, with 11 bases in the middle. CDR1 and CDR2 from the germline V gene are SQVTM and ANQGSEA. This CDR3 contains 14 residues. CDR3 protein: CSVEGGEGNYGYTF. In DNA form, the CDR3 reads TGCAGCGTTGAAGGGGGAGAAGGCAACTATGGCTACACCTTC.

In its sample, this clonotype was seen a few times. The chain recombines TRBV19 with TRBJ2-5, with D unclear. This CDR3 spans 11 amino acids. Germline V CDR1 and CDR2: LNHDA, SQIVND (reference sequence). V dropped 3 bases and J dropped 7 bases, with 6 bases sitting between them. CDR3 sequence reads: CASSMGRTQYF. The CDR3 coding sequence is TGTGCCAGTAGTATGGGAAGGACCCAGTACTTC.

The chain employs TRBV24-1 and TRBJ2-2; tentatively, D is TRBD2 (6 bases). The V gene's germline CDR1 is KGHDR and CDR2 SFDVKD. With 8 bases removed from V and 4 bases from J, the gap between germline ends came to 16 bases. The CDR3 contains 15 residues. CDR3 in amino acids: CATMEGRGRTGELFF. CDR3 nucleotides: TGTGCCACCATGGAGGGGAGAGGTCGCACCGGGGAGCTGTTTTTT.

The rearrangement uses TRBV6-5 and TRBJ2-3; D may be TRBD2 (7 bases). The germline V gene has CDR1 MNHEY and CDR2 SVGAGI. Trimming took 4 bases from V and 4 from J, leaving 15 bases between them. The CDR3 totals 15 residues. As DNA, the CDR3 is TGTGCCAGCAGTTTGGTGAAAGGGGGGGCAGATACGCAGTATTTT. Residues: CASSLVKGGADTQYF.

The chain combines TRBV29-1 with TRBJ1-4; D unresolved. The CDR3 consists of 13 residues. V lost 2 bases and J 6 bases, leaving 10 bases between the germline ends. Germline CDR1 is SQVTM and CDR2 is ANQGSEA. The CDR3 spells CSVEFVPDEKLFF. CDR3 sequence (DNA): TGCAGCGTTGAATTTGTCCCAGATGAAAAACTGTTTTTT.

The V call is TRBV20-1, the J call TRBJ2-7; 8 bases align to TRBD2. The CDR3 is 14 amino acids. Germline CDR1 is DFQATT and CDR2 is SNEGSKA (reference sequence). V shed 3 bases and J 3 bases; nucleotides not matched to a gene: 7. The CDR3 DNA is TGCAGTGCTAGGGGACCGGGAGGGATCTACGAGCAGTACTTC. Its translation is CSARGPGGIYEQYF.

The V call is TRBV11-3, the J call TRBJ2-5; the D call may be TRBD1 or TRBD2 (5 bases each). Trimming removed 5 bases from V and 1 base from J, with 14 bases in between. CDR3 length: 15 residues. Per germline, CDR1 SGHNT and CDR2 YENEEA. The DNA for the CDR3 is TGTGCCAGCAGCCCACGGGGCGGTACCCAAGAGACCCAGTACTTC. Protein: CASSPRGGTQETQYF. Filled out from reference TRBV11-3 and TRBJ2-5, the complete variable domain reads EAGVVQSPRYKIIEKKQPVAFWCNPISGHNTLYWYLQNLGQGPELLIRYENEEAVDDSQLPKDRFSAERLKGVDSTLKIQPAELGDSAVYLCASSPRGGTQETQYFGPGTRLLVL.

The rearrangement joins TRBV20-1 to TRBJ2-5, with 8 bases lining up with TRBD1. CDR3 size: 14 residues. The V gene's germline CDR1 is DFQATT and CDR2 SNEGSKA (reference sequence). With V trimmed by 2 bases and J by 2 bases, 4 bases remained unmatched. CDR3 nucleotides: TGCAGTGCTAGAACCGGGACAGGTCAAGAGACCCAGTACTTC. This gives the protein CSARTGTGQETQYF.

In this sample, this clonotype turned up a few times. In nucleotides, the CDR3 is TGCAGCTCAGGAGAAGGTGGGGGGGATACGCAGTATTTT. As protein: CSSGEGGGDTQYF. This chain uses TRBV29-1 with TRBJ2-3; a weak D match, TRBD2 (6 bases). This CDR3 has 13 amino acids. The germline V and J ends were trimmed by 8 bases and 6 bases, with 18 bases remaining between them. In germline, CDR1 is SQVTM, CDR2 ANQGSEA.

The chain is built from TRBV28 and TRBJ2-7; TRBD1 might be the D (5 bases). Trimming took off 3 bases at V and 3 bases at J, with 12 bases between the two ends. This CDR3 is built from 14 residues. Germline V gene sequence: CDR1 MDHEN, CDR2 SYDVKM. The CDR3 spells CASSFQGRDYEQYF. CDR3 coding DNA: TGTGCCAGCAGTTTCCAGGGCAGGGACTACGAGCAGTACTTC.

CDR3 protein: CASSQVRFRNTIYF. Written as DNA, the CDR3 is TGTGCCAGCAGCCAAGTCCGATTTAGAAACACCATATATTTT. The chain carries TRBV14 and TRBJ1-3, with D uncertain. Looked up from germline, CDR1 is SGHDN and CDR2 is FVKESK. The CDR3 has 14 amino acids. Trimming removed 1 base from V and 5 bases from J, with 9 bases in between.

CDR3 protein: CASSQGRRADQPQHF. As DNA, the CDR3 is TGTGCCAGCAGCCAGGGACGGAGGGCCGATCAGCCCCAGCATTTT. The gene calls are TRBV7-2 and TRBJ1-5, with a weak D call TRBD1 (5 bases). This CDR3 is built from 15 residues. The germline V gene encodes CDR1 SGHTA and CDR2 FQGNSA. V was clipped by 5 bases and J by 5 bases, with 16 bases between them.

J is TRBJ1-1 and V is TRBV29-1; D not resolved. CDR1 is SQVTM and CDR2 is ANQGSEA in the germline V gene. Between the trimmed V and J ends, which lost 7 bases and 2 bases, there was a span of 5 bases. The CDR3 has 10 amino acids. CDR3 bases: TGCAGCGCTAAAAACACTGAAGCTTTCTTT. Protein: CSAKNTEAFF.

The chain has TRBV5-6 and TRBJ1-1, with no clear D. Trimming took 1 base from V and 6 from J, leaving 7 bases between them. Germline CDR1 and CDR2: SGHDT and YYEEEE. This CDR3 spans 12 amino acids. The CDR3 here is CASSLIASEAFF. In nucleotides, the CDR3 is TGTGCCAGCAGCTTGATAGCTTCTGAAGCTTTCTTT.